The 11 T cell receptor beta chains presented below share a single source sample, sequenced in a study of blood T cell repertoires in COVID-19. Here immunoSEQ multiplex PCR was the method, and the copy in TCRdb shows in-frame clones only, minus some. The table includes about 140,000 clones, roughly 87% detected once. Material for sequencing was peripheral blood. The receptors stem from a human donor in a cohort sampled during active COVID-19.

This chain joins TRBV5-1 and TRBJ1-2, with D possibly TRBD1 on 5 matching bases. This CDR3 has 14 amino acids. Trimming took 5 bases from V and 4 from J, leaving 15 bases between them. The germline gives CDR1 SGHRS, CDR2 YFSETQ. The DNA for the CDR3 is TGCGCCAGCAGTCTCACGGCAGGGTCCTATGGCTACACCTTC. Encoded protein: CASSLTAGSYGYTF. The complete variable domain, with remaining parts taken from reference TRBV5-1 and TRBJ1-2, reads KAGVTQTPRYLIKTRGQQVTLSCSPISGHRSVSWYQQTPGQGLQFLFEYFSETQRNKGNFPGRFSGRQFSNSRSEMNVSTLELGDSALYLCASSLTAGSYGYTFGSGTRLTVV.

V usage is TRBV7-9 and J usage is TRBJ1-3; D may be TRBD1 (5 bases). V lost 3 bases to trimming and J lost 8 bases, with 11 bases between them. This CDR3 comprises 13 residues. Germline V gene data show CDR1 as SEHNR and CDR2 as FQNEAQ (reference sequence). The CDR3 sequence: CASSFGGTDTIYF. CDR3 nucleotides: TGTGCCAGCAGCTTCGGGGGGACGGACACCATATATTTT. The whole variable domain, remainder taken from reference TRBV7-9 and TRBJ1-3, is DTGVSQNPRHKITKRGQNVTFRCDPISEHNRLYWYRQTLGQGPEFLTYFQNEAQLEKSRLLSDRFSAERPKGSFSTLEIQRTEQGDSAMYLCASSFGGTDTIYFGEGSWLTVV.

The J gene is TRBJ1-1, the V gene TRBV20-1; no clear D. Germline V gene sequence: CDR1 DFQATT, CDR2 SNEGSKA (reference sequence). This CDR3 has 10 residues. For the CDR3, the DNA is TGCACGCCAGGAGGCACTGAAGCTTTCTTT. Residues: CTPGGTEAFF.

This chain uses TRBV5-1 with TRBJ2-5; TRBD1 aligns across 7 bases. The CDR3 has 15 residues. V was pared by 3 bases and J by 2 bases, with 7 bases of the junction left unmatched. The germline V gene encodes CDR1 SGHRS and CDR2 YFSETQ. This CDR3 reads CASSSSPGQQETQYF. In DNA form, the CDR3 reads TGCGCCAGCAGCTCATCACCGGGACAGCAAGAGACCCAGTACTTC.

The chain couples TRBV7-2 to TRBJ1-5; D perhaps matches TRBD1 (6 bases). The germline V gene has CDR1 SGHTA and CDR2 FQGNSA. The V end was cut by 3 bases, the J end by 0 bases, with 18 bases between. This CDR3 region has 18 residues. CDR3 coding DNA: TGTGCCAGCAGCTTGACCGGACAGACACTTTATAGCAATCAGCCCCAGCATTTT. Protein product: CASSLTGQTLYSNQPQHF.

The V gene is TRBV5-1, the J gene TRBJ1-1; D not certain. This CDR3 has 16 residues. Germline values: CDR1 SGHRS, CDR2 YFSETQ. The V and J ends lost 1 base and 0 bases respectively, with 13 bases between them. The CDR3 DNA is TGCGCCAGCAGCTTGAGCGCAGCCTCCATGAACACTGAAGCTTTCTTT. It codes for CASSLSAASMNTEAFF.

The V gene is TRBV19, the J gene TRBJ1-5; 7 bases match TRBD1. CDR1 is LNHDA, CDR2 SQIVND, per germline (reference sequence). The CDR3 has 15 residues. J lost 6 bases, V lost 3 bases, and 8 bases had no gene match. CDR3 coding DNA: TGTGCCAGTAGTATTAGAGGGGGCGTAGGTCAGCCCCAGCATTTT. Translated, it gives CASSIRGGVGQPQHF.

In this sample, this clone turned up once. The V gene is TRBV11-1, the J gene TRBJ1-2; 8 bases fit TRBD1. Germline V CDR1 and CDR2: SGHAT, FQDESV (reference sequence). V lost 5 bases, J lost 5 bases, and 7 bases stayed unmatched. The CDR3 loop spans 14 amino acids. CDR3 DNA sequence: TGTGCCAGCAGCCTACAACAGGGGGAGTATGGCTACACCTTC. Protein product: CASSLQQGEYGYTF.

This chain connects TRBV27 to TRBJ1-6, with a weak D call TRBD1 (5 bases). Trimming pared 7 bases from V and 10 bases from J, leaving 26 bases between. The CDR3 is 17 residues long. Germline CDR1 MNHEY, CDR2 SMNVEV (reference sequence). CDR3 nucleotides: TGTGCCAGCACCTTAAGGATGGGGGAGGGCTTTGGGTCACCCCTCCACTTT. This codes for CASTLRMGEGFGSPLHF.

The chain is built from TRBV15 and TRBJ1-3; D uncertain. Trimming pared 8 bases from V and 5 bases from J, leaving 13 bases between. The CDR3 length is 13 residues. Germline assignment: CDR1 LNHNV and CDR2 YYDKDF (reference sequence). This CDR3 is CATEDNRRNTIYF. The DNA for the CDR3 is TGTGCCACCGAAGACAACCGCCGAAACACCATATATTTT.

This clone was seen only once. V gene TRBV7-9 combines with J gene TRBJ1-1, with a weak D call TRBD1 (6 bases). The CDR3 has 15 amino acids. V was cut by 2 bases and J by 5 bases, with 15 bases left in between. From germline, CDR1 is SEHNR and CDR2 FQNEAQ (reference sequence). CDR3 in DNA: TGTGCCAGCAGCTTACAGGGACATTACGGGACTGAAGCTTTCTTT. Encoded protein: CASSLQGHYGTEAFF.